This entry concerns a single T cell receptor (beta chain). The data originate from a study of blood T cell repertoires in COVID-19. Study details: COVID-19 samples from acute and convalescent phases originated in the United States, Italy and Spain. From T cells, B-cell-depleted T cells, or PBMCs came the material, which was cDNA or gDNA.

Germline V gene sequence: CDR1 SGHNT, CDR2 YENEEA. Trimming at V came to 7 bases and at J to 6 bases, leaving 17 bases not matched to a gene. The length of the CDR3 is 16 residues. Repertoires were generated with immunoSEQ multiplex PCR, while TCRdb's copy carries only in-frame clones and drops some. The sample yields 70,000 to 90,000 clones, around 87% seen once. The chain has TRBV11-3 and TRBJ1-2; 7 bases are shared with TRBD1. Sequenced material: peripheral blood. This receptor was taken from a man at least 80 years old with active or convalescent COVID-19. In DNA form, the CDR3 reads TGTGCCAGCACCAAACTCTGGAGACAGGGTATTGATGGCTACACCTTC. This encodes CASTKLWRQGIDGYTF.